The rows below give T cell receptor beta chains drawn from one sample of a study of lymphopenia after photon versus proton radiotherapy. Sequencing was performed with immunoSEQ multiplex PCR; in TCRdb, only in-frame clones are kept and a portion is missing. The sample consists of more than 30,000 clones, roughly 87% of them appearing once. Sequenced here: peripheral blood, sampled from a patient treated with proton-based radiotherapy. The source is a woman in her 70s with pancreatic cancer. Some clones in this sample may be carry-over from other donors' samples. Both conserved end residues are part of each CDR3. D genes are given only for firm matches. For some rows the clone size is stated as once, few or many, or as a class when expanded; others skip it.

cdr3_aa cdr3_nt clone_size v_call d_call j_call
CASSKGSKGGGYGYTF TGTGCCAGCAGCAAAGGCTCAAAGGGAGGGGGCTATGGCTACACCTTC - TRBV21-1 - TRBJ1-2
CASSIGRDQPQHF TGTGCCAGTAGTATAGGCCGGGATCAGCCCCAGCATTTT once TRBV19 - TRBJ1-5
CASSQDMTVGNTIYF TGCGCCAGCAGCCAAGATATGACAGTTGGAAACACCATATATTTT - TRBV4-1 - TRBJ1-3
CASSLESSGGYNEQFF TGCGCCAGCAGCTTGGAGAGTAGCGGGGGATACAATGAGCAGTTCTTC - TRBV5-1 TRBD2 TRBJ2-1
CASSELGGREQYF TGTGCCAGCAGTGAATTAGGGGGACGCGAGCAGTACTTC - TRBV6-1 - TRBJ2-7
CASSDGNSYEQYF TGTGCCAGCAGTGATGGTAACTCCTACGAGCAGTACTTC - TRBV6-1 - TRBJ2-7
CSVEVTRGEDNEQFF TGCAGCGTTGAAGTTACTAGGGGTGAAGACAATGAGCAGTTCTTC - TRBV29-1 - TRBJ2-1
CAWTIEREQYF TGTGCCTGGACCATTGAACGTGAGCAGTACTTC - TRBV30 - TRBJ2-7
CATALAGESYNEQFF TGTGCCACCGCCTTGGCGGGGGAAAGTTACAATGAGCAGTTCTTC - TRBV10-3 TRBD2 TRBJ2-1
CAWSPSTLNNQPQHF TGTGCCTGGAGTCCCTCGACCTTAAACAATCAGCCCCAGCATTTT - TRBV30 - TRBJ1-5
CASSFGAGELFF TGTGCCAGCAGCTTTGGAGCCGGGGAGCTGTTTTTT - TRBV5-4 - TRBJ2-2
CASSYWSNEQFF TGTGCCAGCAGTTATTGGTCCAATGAGCAGTTCTTC - TRBV25-1 - TRBJ2-1
CASSLDIGGYSTDTQYF TGTGCCAGCAGTTTAGATATCGGCGGGTATAGCACAGATACGCAGTATTTT - TRBV28 - TRBJ2-3
CSVDRENTEAFF TGCAGCGTTGATAGGGAGAACACTGAAGCTTTCTTT - TRBV29-1 - TRBJ1-1
CASSLAGGSSYEQYF TGTGCCAGCAGCTTAGCGGGAGGGAGCTCCTACGAGCAGTACTTC - TRBV7-2 TRBD2 TRBJ2-7